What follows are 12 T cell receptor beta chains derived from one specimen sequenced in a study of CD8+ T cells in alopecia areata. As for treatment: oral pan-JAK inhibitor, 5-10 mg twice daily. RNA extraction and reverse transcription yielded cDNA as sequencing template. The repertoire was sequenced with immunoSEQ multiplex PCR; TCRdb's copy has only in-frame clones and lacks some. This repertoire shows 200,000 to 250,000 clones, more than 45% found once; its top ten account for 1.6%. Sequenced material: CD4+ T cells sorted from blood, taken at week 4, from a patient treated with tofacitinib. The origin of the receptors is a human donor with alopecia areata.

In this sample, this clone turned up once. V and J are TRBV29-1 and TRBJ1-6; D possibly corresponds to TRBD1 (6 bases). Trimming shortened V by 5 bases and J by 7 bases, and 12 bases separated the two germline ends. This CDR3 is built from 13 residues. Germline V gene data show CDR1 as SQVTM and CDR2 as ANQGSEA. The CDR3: CSVHTGNNSPLHF. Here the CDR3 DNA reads TGCAGCGTTCATACAGGGAACAATTCACCCCTCCACTTT.

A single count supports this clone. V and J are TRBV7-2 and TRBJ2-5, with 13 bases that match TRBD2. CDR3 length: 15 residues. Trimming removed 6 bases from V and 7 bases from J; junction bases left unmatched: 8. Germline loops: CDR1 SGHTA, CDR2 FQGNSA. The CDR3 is CASSFTSGGARTQYF. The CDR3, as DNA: TGTGCCAGCAGTTTTACTAGCGGGGGGGCCAGGACCCAGTACTTC. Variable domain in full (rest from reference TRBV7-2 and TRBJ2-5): GAGVSQSPSNKVTEKGKDVELRCDPISGHTALYWYRQSLGQGLEFLIYFQGNSAPDKSGLPSDRFSAERTGGSVSTLTIQRTQQEDSAVYLCASSFTSGGARTQYFGPGTRLLVL.

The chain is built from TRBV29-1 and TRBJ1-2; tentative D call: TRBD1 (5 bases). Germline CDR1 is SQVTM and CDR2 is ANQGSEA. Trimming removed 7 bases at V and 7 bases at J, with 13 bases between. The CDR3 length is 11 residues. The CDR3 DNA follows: TGCAGCGACTCCTCCGGGGGTGGCTACACCTTC. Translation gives CSDSSGGGYTF.

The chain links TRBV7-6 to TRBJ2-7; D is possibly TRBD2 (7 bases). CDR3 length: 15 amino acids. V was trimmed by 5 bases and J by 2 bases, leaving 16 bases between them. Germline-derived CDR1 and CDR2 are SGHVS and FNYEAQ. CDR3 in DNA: TGTGCCAGCAGCCCGCTGGACGGGGGGCCCTACGAGCAGTACTTC. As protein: CASSPLDGGPYEQYF.

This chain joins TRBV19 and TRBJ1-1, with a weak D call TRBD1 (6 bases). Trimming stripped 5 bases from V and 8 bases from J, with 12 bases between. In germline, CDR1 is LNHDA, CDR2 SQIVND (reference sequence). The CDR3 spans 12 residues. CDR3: CASSYRDREAFF. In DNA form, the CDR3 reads TGTGCCAGTAGTTACAGGGACCGCGAAGCTTTCTTT.

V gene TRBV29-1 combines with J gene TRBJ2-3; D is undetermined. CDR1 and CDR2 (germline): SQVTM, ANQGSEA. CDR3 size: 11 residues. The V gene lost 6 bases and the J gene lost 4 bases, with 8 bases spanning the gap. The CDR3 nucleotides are TGCAGCGTCGTCTACCCAGATACGCAGTATTTT. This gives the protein CSVVYPDTQYF.

The DNA for the CDR3 is TGCAGCGTGGAACCCCCTAGCGCGCAGTATTTT. It yields the protein CSVEPPSAQYF. V is TRBV29-1 and J is TRBJ2-3; D might be TRBD2 (6 bases). This CDR3 region has 11 residues. The V end was cut by 6 bases, the J end by 10 bases, with 14 bases between. The germline CDR1 and CDR2 sequences are SQVTM and ANQGSEA.

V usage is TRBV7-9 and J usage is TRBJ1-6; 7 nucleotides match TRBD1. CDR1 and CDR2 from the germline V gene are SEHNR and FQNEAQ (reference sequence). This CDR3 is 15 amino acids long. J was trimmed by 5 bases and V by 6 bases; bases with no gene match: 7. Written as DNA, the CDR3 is TGTGCCAGCAGTTCCACGGGACAGCATAATTCACCCCTCCACTTT. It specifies CASSSTGQHNSPLHF.

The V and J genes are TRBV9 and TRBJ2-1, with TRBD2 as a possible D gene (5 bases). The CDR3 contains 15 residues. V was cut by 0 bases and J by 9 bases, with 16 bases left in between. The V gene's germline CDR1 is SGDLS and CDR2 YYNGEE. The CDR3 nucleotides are TGTGCCAGCAGCGTAGACCCTGGGTCGGGAAGTGAGCAGTTCTTC. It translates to CASSVDPGSGSEQFF.

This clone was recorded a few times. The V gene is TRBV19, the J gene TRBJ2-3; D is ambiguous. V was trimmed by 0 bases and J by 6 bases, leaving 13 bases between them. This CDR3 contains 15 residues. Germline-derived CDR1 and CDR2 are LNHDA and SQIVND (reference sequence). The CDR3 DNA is TGTGCCAGTAGTATAGAGGCCCAAGGTGCGGATACGCAGTATTTT. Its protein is CASSIEAQGADTQYF.

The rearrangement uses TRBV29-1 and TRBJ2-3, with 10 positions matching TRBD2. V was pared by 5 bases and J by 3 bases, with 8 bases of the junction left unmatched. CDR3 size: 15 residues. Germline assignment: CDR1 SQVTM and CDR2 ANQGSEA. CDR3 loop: CSVTHLAGATDTQYF. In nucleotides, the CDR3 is TGCAGCGTTACCCATCTAGCGGGGGCTACAGATACGCAGTATTTT.

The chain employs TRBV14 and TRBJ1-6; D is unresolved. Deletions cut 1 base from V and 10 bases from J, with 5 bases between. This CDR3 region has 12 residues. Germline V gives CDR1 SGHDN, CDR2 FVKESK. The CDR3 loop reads CASSQATSPLHF. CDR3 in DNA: TGTGCCAGCAGCCAAGCCACCTCACCCCTCCACTTT.